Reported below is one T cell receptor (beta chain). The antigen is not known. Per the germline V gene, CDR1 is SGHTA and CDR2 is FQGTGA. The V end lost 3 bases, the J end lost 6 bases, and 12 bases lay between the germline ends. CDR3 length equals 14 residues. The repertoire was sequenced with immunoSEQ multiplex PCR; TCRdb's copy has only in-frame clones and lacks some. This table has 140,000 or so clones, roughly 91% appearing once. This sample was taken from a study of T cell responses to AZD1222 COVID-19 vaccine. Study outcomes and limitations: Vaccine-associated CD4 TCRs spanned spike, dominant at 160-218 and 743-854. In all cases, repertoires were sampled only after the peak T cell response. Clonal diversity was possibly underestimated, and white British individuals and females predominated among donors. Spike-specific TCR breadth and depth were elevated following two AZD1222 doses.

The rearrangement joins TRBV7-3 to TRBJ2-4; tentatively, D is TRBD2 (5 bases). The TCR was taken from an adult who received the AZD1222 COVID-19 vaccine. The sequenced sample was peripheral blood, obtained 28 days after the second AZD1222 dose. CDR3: CASSFRERGNIQYF. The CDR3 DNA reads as TGTGCCAGCAGCTTTAGGGAGAGAGGAAACATTCAGTACTTC.